This T cell receptor (beta chain) was documented in a study of blood T cell repertoires in COVID-19. Across the whole study: COVID-19 samples from acute and convalescent phases originated in the United States, Italy and Spain. T cells, B-cell-depleted T cells, or PBMCs provided the cDNA or gDNA that served as material.

The ends were cut back, 0 bases at V and 4 bases at J, with 10 bases in the middle. Germline V CDR1 and CDR2: SGHRS, YFSETQ. The CDR3 loop spans 14 amino acids. Per the original methods: Reference gene primer amplification gave estimated nucleated cell counts. This table comes from immunoSEQ multiplex PCR, and its TCRdb copy is limited to in-frame clones, with some not included. V and J calls and clone size follow that table, whereas D and trimming were derived from the DNA. This table has over 200,000 clones, 75% to 90% appearing once. The clonotype was recovered from a human donor in a cohort sampled during active COVID-19. Sequences were obtained from peripheral blood. The genes are TRBV5-1 and TRBJ1-2; D unclear. The chain's CDR3 is CASSLDTISYGYTF. The CDR3 DNA reads as TGCGCCAGCAGCTTGGACACTATTTCCTATGGCTACACCTTC.